This T cell receptor (beta chain) is from a study of vaccination and CD4 T cells after COVID-19. Study-level background: Blood was drawn a median around 66 days post second dose, range 14 to 241. Study outcomes and limitations: Median counts of SARS-CoV-2-reactive clonotypes increased from roughly 21 to 40; this difference was not significant. When vaccine-specific clones from convalescent patients were examined, 304 of 307 were spike mono-reactive.

Per the germline V gene, CDR1 is MNHEY and CDR2 is SMNVEV (reference sequence). This CDR3 has 14 amino acids. The germline V and J ends were trimmed by 4 bases and 6 bases, with 10 bases remaining between them. Treatment indicated: roughly 10-day PBMC culture with coronavirus spike peptide pools or control peptides (ViraFEST assay). Before the COVID-19 pandemic (2011-2018), CD4+ T cells were obtained from the unexposed donor. This clonotype is labeled medium-sized. No antigen is known for it. Cultured CD4+ T cell DNA underwent sequencing with the Oncomine TCR Beta short-read assay. From cultured CD4+ T cells, genomic DNA was extracted. TCRdb fed the PCR reads into MiXCR, producing one record per CDR3 protein. The sample lists about 4,900 distinct CDR3 sequences, 25% to 35% occurring once.

Sequencing was performed on CD4+ T cells from blood, cultured in vitro. The gene calls are TRBV27 and TRBJ1-6; D is perhaps TRBD1 (6 bases). The clonotype was recovered from a human donor in good health. In DNA, the CDR3 is TGTGCCAGCAGTTCGGACAGACTTAATTCACCCCTCCACTTT. It codes for CASSSDRLNSPLHF.